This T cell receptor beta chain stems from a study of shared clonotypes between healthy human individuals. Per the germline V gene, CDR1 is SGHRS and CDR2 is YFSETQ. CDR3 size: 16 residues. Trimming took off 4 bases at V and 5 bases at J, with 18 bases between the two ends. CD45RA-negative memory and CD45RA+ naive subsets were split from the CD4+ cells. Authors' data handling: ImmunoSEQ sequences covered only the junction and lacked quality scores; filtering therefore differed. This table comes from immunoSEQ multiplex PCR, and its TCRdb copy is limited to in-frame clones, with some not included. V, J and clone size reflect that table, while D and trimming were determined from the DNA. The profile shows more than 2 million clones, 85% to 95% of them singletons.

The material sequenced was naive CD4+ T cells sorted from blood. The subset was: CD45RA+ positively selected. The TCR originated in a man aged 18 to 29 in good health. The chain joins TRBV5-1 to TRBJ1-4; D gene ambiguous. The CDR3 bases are TGCGCCAGCAGCCCAGTGGGAGGGTCTAGCAATGAAAAACTGTTTTTT. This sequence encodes CASSPVGGSSNEKLFF. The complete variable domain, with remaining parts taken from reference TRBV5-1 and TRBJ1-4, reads KAGVTQTPRYLIKTRGQQVTLSCSPISGHRSVSWYQQTPGQGLQFLFEYFSETQRNKGNFPGRFSGRQFSNSRSEMNVSTLELGDSALYLCASSPVGGSSNEKLFFGSGTQLSVL.